This TCR beta chain was retrieved from a study of blood T cell repertoires in COVID-19. For the study at large: Acute and convalescent COVID-19 samples came from the United States, Italy and Spain. In each case, the material was cDNA or gDNA derived from T cells, B-cell-depleted T cells, or PBMCs.

The CDR3 totals 15 residues. Germline CDR1 reads SGHRS; CDR2 reads YFSETQ. The V segment lost 4 bases and the J segment 5 bases; nucleotides outside the gene matches: 3. Methods used by the authors: Scientists estimated how many nucleated cells there were by amplifying reference gene primers. Profiled with immunoSEQ multiplex PCR; TCRdb holds only in-frame clones, not every one. The D gene and trimming were derived from the DNA, and the V and J assignments and clone size from that table. Counted here are some 450,000 clones, about 90% occurring once; the ten biggest clones make up roughly 0.78%. Patients at the Seattle site were enrolled during active infection and followed longitudinally.

The sequenced sample was peripheral blood. The V call is TRBV5-1, the J call TRBJ2-1, with 13 nucleotides matching TRBD2. The sequence came from a man between 18 and 35 years old with COVID-19, enrolled during active disease. This chain's CDR3 is CASSPGTSGNNEQFF. As DNA, the CDR3 is TGCGCCAGCAGCCCTGGGACTAGCGGGAACAATGAGCAGTTCTTC.